The text below deals with one T cell receptor beta chain. Its matching antigen is unknown. The source of the sample is a study of T-cell memory formation after mild COVID-19. The wider study: Largely, the TCR clusters proved donor specific.

Between the trimmed V and J ends, which lost 4 bases and 2 bases, there was a span of 18 bases. The CDR3 consists of 17 residues. Germline V gene data show CDR1 as MNHNS and CDR2 as SASEGT. Each CDR3 protein is one row after TCRdb ran MiXCR on the 5' RACE reads. The table lists hundreds of thousands of distinct CDR3 sequences, approximately 19% of them singletons. General observations from the study: Contracting clones from day 15 to 85 showed balanced CD4/CD8; later expanders favored CD4+. Certain responding clones were present in pre-infection memory, suggesting participation of cross-reactive memory.

Sequenced: PBMCs or a T cell subset sorted from them (not recorded which). The sequence was obtained from an adult woman who had mild COVID-19 (a few samples of this study predate the infection). Cell type and time point are not known. This chain uses TRBV6-1 with TRBJ1-5; weak D call: TRBD1 (6 bases). As DNA, the CDR3 is TGTGCCAGCAGTGGTGGGCAGGGGAATTTTGGCAATCAGCCCCAGCATTTT. Its translation is CASSGGQGNFGNQPQHF.